These T cell receptor beta chains were read from a single sample in a study of T-cell reconstitution after alpha-beta-depleted transplantation in children. Each CDR3 protein gets one entry after TCRdb re-called the PCR reads with MiXCR. The data contain around 500,000 distinct CDR3 sequences, about 12% of them seen just once; the ten biggest clones take up about 5%. The source was PBMCs from the stem cell graft donor, collected from the stem cell graft. Every receptor here comes from a human donor who donated a stem cell graft to a child with combined immunodeficiency. Both conserved end residues are part of each CDR3. The D gene is left open where the match is weak.

TRBD2 TRBV6-5 12 CASSSGLASPYF
- TRBV4-3 15 CASSQVRVSYNEQFF
- TRBV11-2 14 CASSPGRSYNEQFF
- TRBV28 12 CASSLSFGGYTF
- TRBV12-3/TRBV12-4 13 CASSLVSNQPQHF
TRBD1 TRBV20-1 15 CSAVGQVATNEKLFF
- TRBV13 12 CASSLAGVAAFF
- TRBV4-2 16 CASSQDGGGRADTQYF
- TRBV5-1 15 CASTLLDLQNTEAFF
- TRBV5-1 16 CASSPRGTSSTDTQYF
- TRBV7-2 15 CASGWGPQVNAEAFF
- TRBV7-2 14 CASSFGQLNTEAFF
- TRBV6-1 16 CASSPLQGFFDEKLFF
TRBD2 TRBV29-1 16 CSVEDPTSGRQDTQYF
- TRBV9 14 CASSVSAGRYEQYF
TRBD2 TRBV4-3 17 CASSQDQPGGSYNEQFF
TRBD2 TRBV27 14 CASNKRGGPNEQFF
TRBD2 TRBV10-3 19 CAISSPRASGSSYTDTQYF